The 17 T cell receptor beta chains below were found in one sample sequenced in a study of blood T cell repertoires in COVID-19. Clones were sequenced by immunoSEQ multiplex PCR, and TCRdb holds only the in-frame ones, with some missing. There are under 350,000 clones in the sample; about 85% occur only once, and less than 4.5% lies in the top ten. The sequencing sample was made of peripheral blood. These receptors were collected from a man younger than 35 with active or convalescent COVID-19.

The chain has TRBV27 and TRBJ2-2; D unclear. This CDR3 spans 14 amino acids. Trimming pared 5 bases from V and 4 bases from J, leaving 11 bases between. Germline-derived CDR1 and CDR2 are MNHEY and SMNVEV (reference sequence). The CDR3 DNA reads TGTGCCAGCAGTCGCTGGAGTTTCACCGGGGAGCTGTTTTTT. Its protein is CASSRWSFTGELFF.

The rearrangement links TRBV28 to TRBJ2-1; D perhaps matches TRBD2 (5 bases). There are 12 residues in the CDR3. CDR1 MDHEN and CDR2 SYDVKM come from the germline V gene. Trimming stripped 7 bases from V and 7 bases from J, with 11 bases between. Written as DNA, the CDR3 is TGTGCCAGCATTCAATCGGGGAATGAGCAGTTCTTC. It encodes CASIQSGNEQFF.

The chain recombines TRBV20-1 with TRBJ2-5, with D unclear. Germline lookup yields CDR1 DFQATT and CDR2 SNEGSKA (reference sequence). Trimming shortened V by 3 bases and J by 2 bases, and 10 bases separated the two germline ends. The CDR3 has 13 amino acids. The CDR3, as DNA: TGCAGTGCTAGTCGGGTCCTGCAAGAGACCCAGTACTTC. Translation gives CSASRVLQETQYF.

In its sample, this clone was seen a few times. The V gene is TRBV6-5, the J gene TRBJ2-1; the D gene is possibly TRBD2 (5 bases). The V end was cut by 2 bases, the J end by 13 bases, with 9 bases between. This CDR3 has 11 amino acids. Per germline, CDR1 MNHEY and CDR2 SVGAGI. The CDR3 DNA follows: TGTGCCAGCAGTTACATGAGGGTTCAGTTCTTC. Its translation: CASSYMRVQFF.

The chain joins TRBV10-3 to TRBJ1-4; D call uncertain. Germline CDR1 reads ENHRY; CDR2 reads SYGVKD. Trimming left V 0 bases short and J 0 bases short, with 14 bases between. The CDR3 is 18 residues long. In DNA form, the CDR3 reads TGTGCCATCAGTGAGTCGAGCGCCGGGATTGCAACTAATGAAAAACTGTTTTTT. As protein: CAISESSAGIATNEKLFF.

The chain employs TRBV6-5 and TRBJ1-1; D possibly corresponds to TRBD1 (6 bases). Germline V gene sequence: CDR1 MNHEY, CDR2 SVGAGI. The V gene lost 6 bases and the J gene lost 1 base, with 9 bases spanning the gap. This CDR3 has 13 amino acids. DNA of the CDR3: TGTGCCAGCAGGGACAGCAAGAACACTGAAGCTTTCTTT. It specifies CASRDSKNTEAFF.

The table lists this clone with a count of one. The chain has TRBV7-2 and TRBJ1-5, with unresolved D. Trimming took 4 bases from V and 8 from J, leaving 12 bases between them. The CDR3 runs to 13 residues. Germline V lookup: CDR1 SGHTA, CDR2 FQGNSA. CDR3 nucleotide sequence: TGTGCCAGCAGCTCCGGACCCGGGGAGCCCCAGCATTTT. This sequence encodes CASSSGPGEPQHF. The complete variable domain, with remaining parts taken from reference TRBV7-2 and TRBJ1-5, reads GAGVSQSPSNKVTEKGKDVELRCDPISGHTALYWYRQSLGQGLEFLIYFQGNSAPDKSGLPSDRFSAERTGGSVSTLTIQRTQQEDSAVYLCASSSGPGEPQHFGDGTRLSIL.

As DNA, the CDR3 is TGTGCCACCAGTGATTCCTTAGGACTAGCGGGAGTCGGAGATACGCAGTATTTT. Encoded protein: CATSDSLGLAGVGDTQYF. The V call is TRBV24-1, the J call TRBJ2-3, with TRBD2 matching 13 bases. CDR1 and CDR2 (germline): KGHDR, SFDVKD. This CDR3 comprises 18 residues. Unmatched junction bases numbered 9, after V lost 2 bases and J lost 5 bases.

The chain uses TRBV30 and TRBJ1-5; possibly TRBD1 for D (5 bases). Germline values: CDR1 GTSNPN, CDR2 SVGIG (reference sequence). CDR3 length equals 14 residues. The V end lost 5 bases, the J end lost 4 bases, and 15 bases lay between the germline ends. The CDR3 reads CAWALGGLNQPQHF. In DNA form, the CDR3 reads TGTGCCTGGGCTCTCGGGGGTCTTAATCAGCCCCAGCATTTT.

The rearrangement joins TRBV5-1 to TRBJ1-5, with D unclear. The CDR3 is made up of 15 amino acids. Trimming stripped 0 bases from V and 7 bases from J, with 14 bases between. Germline V CDR1 and CDR2: SGHRS, YFSETQ. The CDR3 nucleotides read TGCGCCAGCAGCTTGGCTGGCGGGGAGGAGCAGCCCCAGCATTTT. Translation: CASSLAGGEEQPQHF.

The genes are TRBV4-2 and TRBJ2-1; TRBD2 matches 8 bases. This CDR3 is 17 amino acids long. The V gene end was trimmed by 2 bases and the J gene end by 2 bases; junction bases not matched to a gene: 8. Germline lookup yields CDR1 LGHNA and CDR2 YNFKEQ. The CDR3 DNA reads TGTGCCAGCAGCCAAATTGGGGGGGGACTAGCCTACAATGAGCAGTTCTTC. This translates into CASSQIGGGLAYNEQFF.

This clone was counted once. This sequence joins TRBV12-2 and TRBJ2-3; the tabulated D call, TRBD1, remains unverified against the DNA. TRBV12-2 is flagged as a pseudogene. This CDR3 has 17 residues. The CDR3 nucleotides are TGTGCAAGTCGCGCCCAGGGAATTGCCCCCTGCGCAGATACGCAGTATTTT. This sequence encodes CASRAQGIAPCADTQYF.

CDR3 sequence (DNA): TGTGCCAGCAGCTTATCAGGGGTCGGCTACAATGAGCAGTTCTTC. Translating it yields CASSLSGVGYNEQFF. J is TRBJ2-1 and V is TRBV5-8; the D gene is possibly TRBD1 (6 bases). The CDR3 spans 15 residues. Germline V gene lookup returns CDR1 SGHTS and CDR2 YDEGEE. V was cut by 2 bases and J by 3 bases, with 12 bases left in between.

This sequence joins TRBV29-1 and TRBJ1-1, with D perhaps TRBD1 (6 bases). The V gene's germline CDR1 is SQVTM and CDR2 ANQGSEA. V lost 7 bases to trimming and J lost 4 bases, with 16 bases between them. The CDR3 totals 13 residues. CDR3 DNA sequence: TGCAGCGCCCACCCCTCAGGGGCCACTGAAGCTTTCTTT. It translates to CSAHPSGATEAFF.

The J gene is TRBJ2-1, the V gene TRBV24-1; perhaps TRBD1 as D (6 bases). The CDR3 spans 16 residues. CDR1 is KGHDR, CDR2 SFDVKD, per germline. Trimming removed 1 base at V and 4 bases at J, with 13 bases between. CDR3 coding DNA: TGTGCCACCAGTGATTTACACAGGGAAAGTTACAATGAGCAGTTCTTC. Protein: CATSDLHRESYNEQFF.

V and J are TRBV11-3 and TRBJ2-1; 7 bases agree with TRBD2. CDR1 and CDR2 from the germline V gene are SGHNT and YENEEA. There are 15 residues in the CDR3. J gave up 7 bases and V 4 bases, and 10 bases lay outside the gene matches. The CDR3 here is CASSSVKRDLNEQFF. CDR3 sequence (DNA): TGTGCCAGCAGCTCCGTCAAGCGGGACCTAAATGAGCAGTTCTTC.

This chain connects TRBV11-2 to TRBJ1-2; 8 nucleotides agree with TRBD1. The germline CDR1 and CDR2 sequences are SGHAT and FQNNGV. The CDR3 sequence is 12 residues long. The V segment lost 5 bases and the J segment 14 bases; nucleotides outside the gene matches: 10. The CDR3 DNA reads TGTGCCAGCAGCCCCGGACAGGGAACAGTTACCTTC. Its protein is CASSPGQGTVTF.